This entry lists 28 T cell receptor beta chains sequenced from one sample in a study of T-cell reconstitution after alpha-beta-depleted transplantation in children. Unique molecular identifiers featured in how the TCRbeta library was prepared. TCRdb recomputed calls from the PCR reads with MiXCR, one row per CDR3 protein. Seen here are 490,000 or so distinct CDR3 sequences, around an eighth observed once, and the top ten hold around 5.8%. Sequences were derived from PBMCs from the stem cell graft donor, sampled from the stem cell graft. These receptors came from a human donor who donated a stem cell graft to a child with combined immunodeficiency.

The CDR3 loop is CATSDTGLAGIDGYTF. The DNA for the CDR3 is TGTGCCACCAGTGATACAGGTCTCGCGGGTATTGATGGCTACACCTTC. The rearrangement joins TRBV24-1 to TRBJ1-2, with D possibly TRBD1 on 5 matching bases. The CDR3 has 16 amino acids. Germline loops: CDR1 KGHDR, CDR2 SFDVKD. Trimming stripped 3 bases from V and 6 bases from J, with 19 bases between.

CDR3 residues: CATSDENTGNTGELFF. The CDR3 DNA reads as TGTGCCACCAGTGATGAAAACACAGGGAACACCGGGGAGCTGTTTTTT. The genes are TRBV24-1 and TRBJ2-2; D may be TRBD1 (5 bases). Trimming took off 3 bases at V and 1 base at J, with 11 bases between the two ends. The CDR3 spans 16 residues. The germline CDR1 and CDR2 sequences are KGHDR and SFDVKD.

This chain links TRBV29-1 with TRBJ1-1, with TRBD1 identical over 9 bases. Trimming took 8 bases from V and 2 from J; bases not matched to a gene: 9. Germline lookup yields CDR1 SQVTM and CDR2 ANQGSEA. The CDR3 length is 14 residues. The CDR3 sequence is CSIRDREKNTEAFF. The CDR3 DNA is TGCAGCATACGGGACAGGGAAAAAAACACTGAAGCTTTCTTT.

This clonotype occurred many times. The J gene is TRBJ2-7, the V gene TRBV5-1, with D perhaps matching TRBD1 or TRBD2 (6 bases each). The CDR3 totals 16 residues. The V end lost 4 bases, the J end lost 3 bases, and 20 bases lay between the germline ends. Germline-derived CDR1 and CDR2 are SGHRS and YFSETQ. CDR3 in amino acids: CASSPDQGRTVYEQYF. The CDR3, as DNA: TGCGCCAGCAGCCCCGACCAGGGGAGGACCGTCTACGAGCAGTACTTC.

V and J are TRBV18 and TRBJ2-1; D may be TRBD1 (5 bases). Germline V lookup: CDR1 KGHSH, CDR2 LQKENI. The CDR3 extends over 13 amino acids. The V and J ends lost 3 bases and 3 bases respectively, with 6 bases between them. CDR3 sequence: CASSPGHYNEQFF. The CDR3 nucleotides are TGTGCCAGCTCACCCGGACACTACAATGAGCAGTTCTTC.

This clonotype was seen more than once but under ten times. This chain links TRBV12-3 or TRBV12-4 with TRBJ1-3; maybe TRBD1 (6 bases). With 3 bases removed from V and 1 base from J, the gap between germline ends came to 16 bases. CDR3 length: 17 residues. Here the CDR3 DNA reads TGTGCCAGCAGTTTCCTTACAGGGTTGGATTCTGGAAACACCATATATTTT. It encodes CASSFLTGLDSGNTIYF.

The chain links TRBV6-2 or TRBV6-3 to TRBJ2-1, with 7 bases matching TRBD1. Germline V CDR1 and CDR2: MNHEY, SVGEGT. The CDR3 covers 13 residues. The V segment lost 11 bases and the J segment 8 bases; nucleotides outside the gene matches: 12. This chain's CDR3 is CASQFDRVYEQFF. As DNA, the CDR3 is TGTGCCTCCCAATTCGACAGGGTTTATGAGCAGTTCTTC.

Only a few counts were recorded for this clonotype. This chain joins TRBV5-1 and TRBJ2-1; TRBD2 matches at 10 bases. With 6 bases clipped from V and 9 bases from J, the junction kept 12 bases outside the gene matches. The CDR3 extends over 15 amino acids. The germline V gene has CDR1 SGHRS and CDR2 YFSETQ. Written as DNA, the CDR3 is TGCGCCAGCACGACCCTAGCGGGAGAGGGGGGTGAGCAGTTCTTC. Amino acids: CASTTLAGEGGEQFF.

This clonotype was seen only a few times. In nucleotides, the CDR3 is TGTGCCAGCACAGGGGGGGACTACGAGCAGTACTTC. Its translation is CASTGGDYEQYF. The rearrangement links TRBV7-8 to TRBJ2-7, with D possibly being TRBD1 or TRBD2 (7 bases each). This CDR3 is 12 amino acids long. The V end was cut by 7 bases, the J end by 3 bases, with 10 bases between. Germline values: CDR1 SGHVS, CDR2 FQNEAQ.

This clonotype was counted a few times. The genes are TRBV20-1 and TRBJ2-2; 7 nucleotides agree with TRBD2. With 6 bases clipped from V and 7 bases from J, the junction kept 17 bases outside the gene matches. The CDR3 is made up of 16 amino acids. Germline CDR1 reads DFQATT; CDR2 reads SNEGSKA (reference sequence). The CDR3 DNA sequence: TGCAGTGCGCTAAAGACTCGCGGCGGGAGATTCGGGGAGCTGTTTTTT. Translating it yields CSALKTRGGRFGELFF.

The chain links TRBV28 to TRBJ2-7; TRBD2 aligns across 13 bases. Germline V gene data show CDR1 as MDHEN and CDR2 as SYDVKM. The CDR3 has 16 residues. After removal of 7 bases from V and 7 bases from J, the junction contained 13 bases not matched to a gene. CDR3 sequence reads: CASTSPAGTSGKEQYF. For the CDR3, the DNA is TGTGCCAGCACCTCCCCTGCCGGGACTAGCGGGAAGGAGCAGTACTTC.

A few counts support this clonotype. V gene TRBV11-2 combines with J gene TRBJ2-5, with 8 bases matching TRBD2. CDR3 length: 15 residues. CDR1 is SGHAT, CDR2 FQNNGV, per germline. Losses at the gene ends were 2 bases for V and 5 bases for J; bases not matched to a gene: 7. This chain's CDR3 is CASSLYRGGRETQYF. As DNA, the CDR3 is TGTGCCAGCAGCTTATACCGGGGGGGACGGGAGACCCAGTACTTC.

The sample holds many counts of this clonotype. The chain couples TRBV27 to TRBJ2-1; TRBD1 matches 7 bases. Per germline, CDR1 MNHEY and CDR2 SMNVEV (reference sequence). V shed 2 bases, J shed 5 bases, and the junction held 6 bases outside the gene matches. This CDR3 comprises 15 residues. DNA of the CDR3: TGTGCCAGCAGTTTAATTGGGACAGAAAACAATGAGCAGTTCTTC. Protein product: CASSLIGTENNEQFF.

The chain uses TRBV5-5 and TRBJ2-6; D gene ambiguous. Trimming left V 1 base short and J 1 base short, with 15 bases between. The CDR3 covers 18 residues. Germline CDR1 is SGHKS and CDR2 is YYEKEE (reference sequence). The DNA for the CDR3 is TGTGCCAGCAGCTTGCTCCCTGCAGTTTTTTCTGGGGCCAACGTCCTGACTTTC. Translation gives CASSLLPAVFSGANVLTF.

The genes are TRBV3-1 and TRBJ2-7; D may be TRBD1 (5 bases). The CDR3 covers 15 residues. Germline V CDR1 and CDR2: LGHDT, YNNKEL (reference sequence). The V end lost 0 bases, the J end lost 2 bases, and 11 bases lay between the germline ends. CDR3 sequence: CASSQEKTTAYEQYF. The CDR3 DNA reads TGTGCCAGCAGCCAAGAAAAAACGACAGCCTACGAGCAGTACTTC.

In its sample, this clonotype was seen many times. The chain couples TRBV12-3 or TRBV12-4 to TRBJ2-5; the match to TRBD2 covers 7 bases. Unmatched junction bases numbered 6, after V lost 8 bases and J lost 6 bases. The CDR3 covers 12 residues. CDR3 amino acids: CASRGREKTQYF. As DNA, the CDR3 is TGTGCCAGCCGGGGGAGGGAGAAGACCCAGTACTTC.

This clonotype occurred many times. The rearrangement uses TRBV6-1 and TRBJ2-1, with a weak D call TRBD2 (6 bases). The length of the CDR3 is 14 residues. The V gene lost 8 bases and the J gene lost 7 bases, with 18 bases spanning the gap. Germline loops: CDR1 MNHNS, CDR2 SASEGT. The CDR3 bases are TGTGCCAGCGTGGGACCGGGACTCACTAATGAGCAGTTCTTC. Its translation is CASVGPGLTNEQFF.

V gene TRBV29-1 combines with J gene TRBJ2-2, with D uncertain. CDR1 is SQVTM and CDR2 is ANQGSEA in the germline V gene. The CDR3 has 13 amino acids. V lost 5 bases and J lost 4, with 11 bases in between. Written as DNA, the CDR3 is TGCAGCGTTCTGCGACCCCGCACCGGGGAGCTGTTTTTT. Protein: CSVLRPRTGELFF.

Concerning this clonotype: The junction departs from germline at one end; a sequencing error may be responsible. The chain has TRBV3-1 and TRBJ2-7; D is unresolved. Germline CDR1 LGHDT, CDR2 YNNKEL (reference sequence). The CDR3 spans 12 residues. The CDR3 bases are TGTGCCACCAGCCTTTTCGGCTACGAGCAGTACTTC. Translating gives CATSLFGYEQYF.

This clonotype was recorded a few times. The chain couples TRBV6-2 or TRBV6-3 to TRBJ2-7; D is perhaps TRBD2 (6 bases). The CDR3 is 13 residues long. CDR1 is MNHEY and CDR2 is SVGEGT in the germline V gene. Trimming took off 5 bases at V and 3 bases at J, with 11 bases between the two ends. As DNA, the CDR3 is TGTGCCAGCAGTGGAGGGTCGGGCTACGAGCAGTACTTC. Translated, it gives CASSGGSGYEQYF.

The chain links TRBV18 to TRBJ2-7; the match to TRBD1 covers 7 bases. CDR3 length: 12 residues. Losses at the gene ends were 3 bases for V and 5 bases for J; bases not matched to a gene: 1. Germline CDR1 reads KGHSH; CDR2 reads LQKENI. CDR3 bases: TGTGCCAGCTCACCCGACAGGGACGAGCAGTACTTC. It translates to CASSPDRDEQYF.

Only a few counts were recorded for this clonotype. This chain connects TRBV7-2 to TRBJ2-3; no clear D gene. Germline V lookup: CDR1 SGHTA, CDR2 FQGNSA. The length of the CDR3 is 15 residues. V was trimmed by 5 bases and J by 2 bases, leaving 14 bases between them. The CDR3: CASSKFPRFTDTQYF. In DNA, the CDR3 is TGTGCCAGCAGCAAGTTCCCGCGTTTCACAGATACGCAGTATTTT.

The rearrangement links TRBV4-1 to TRBJ2-3; 10 bases are shared with TRBD2. Germline V gene sequence: CDR1 MGHRA, CDR2 YSYEKL. The CDR3 has 17 amino acids. J gave up 2 bases and V 2 bases, and 7 bases lay outside the gene matches. The CDR3 is CASSQPFTSGVTDTQYF. The CDR3 region has the DNA TGCGCCAGCAGCCAACCCTTCACTAGCGGGGTCACAGATACGCAGTATTTT.

The chain carries TRBV12-3 or TRBV12-4 and TRBJ2-5; D unresolved. With 2 bases removed from V and 4 bases from J, the gap between germline ends came to 8 bases. This CDR3 is 13 amino acids long. The CDR3 nucleotides are TGTGCCAGCAGTTTAACGGCTTTAGAGACCCAGTACTTC. Its protein is CASSLTALETQYF.

V usage is TRBV13 and J usage is TRBJ1-3, with no clear D. Trimming removed 4 bases at V and 0 bases at J, with 10 bases between. The germline V gene encodes CDR1 PRHDT and CDR2 FYEKMQ (reference sequence). The CDR3 is 15 amino acids. The CDR3 nucleotides read TGTGCCAGCAGCTGGGGTGTGCTCTCTGGAAACACCATATATTTT. This codes for CASSWGVLSGNTIYF.

This clonotype was found a few times. The chain couples TRBV10-3 to TRBJ1-1, with 9 bases lining up with TRBD1. The CDR3 spans 18 residues. V dropped 2 bases and J dropped 0; count of bases not matched to a gene: 10. CDR1 and CDR2 from the germline V gene are ENHRY and SYGVKD. CDR3 sequence: CAISENRGRDWLNTEAFF. DNA for the CDR3: TGTGCCATCAGTGAGAACAGGGGGCGGGATTGGCTGAACACTGAAGCTTTCTTT.

This chain connects TRBV6-2 or TRBV6-3 to TRBJ2-1, with D perhaps assigned TRBD1 or TRBD2 (5 bases each). Between the trimmed V and J ends, which lost 2 bases and 15 bases, there was a span of 17 bases. Per the germline V gene, CDR1 is MNHEY and CDR2 is SVGEGT. The CDR3 length is 13 residues. CDR3 nucleotide sequence: TGTGCCAGCAGTTACACGGGACGGACTCTGGGGTTCTTC. It specifies CASSYTGRTLGFF.

This clonotype turned up a few times. The genes are TRBV2 and TRBJ1-5, with 11 bases fitting TRBD1. The CDR3 is made up of 14 amino acids. The germline gives CDR1 SNHLY, CDR2 FYNNEI. The V segment lost 6 bases and the J segment 6 bases; nucleotides outside the gene matches: 4. CDR3 DNA: TGTGCCAGCAGAGGGACAGGGGGTAGTCAGCCCCAGCATTTT. Translating it yields CASRGTGGSQPQHF.